Shown below are 28 T cell receptor beta chains from a single sample sequenced in a study of blood T cell repertoires in COVID-19. Clones were read by immunoSEQ multiplex PCR, and TCRdb kept only the in-frame ones, dropping some. The sample contains about 220,000 clones, approximately 80% of which appear only once. The sequenced sample was peripheral blood. The receptors derive from a man aged 50 to 60 with active or convalescent COVID-19.

V gene TRBV6-1 combines with J gene TRBJ2-5, with D possibly TRBD2 on 6 matching bases. Germline V CDR1 and CDR2: MNHNS, SASEGT. Between the trimmed V and J ends, which lost 4 bases and 5 bases, there was a span of 20 bases. The CDR3 loop spans 16 amino acids. Here the CDR3 DNA reads TGTGCCAGCAGTGTCCCTTCGGGAGCTTTTGGGGAGACCCAGTACTTC. Translation: CASSVPSGAFGETQYF.

Written as DNA, the CDR3 is TGTGCCAGCAGCCAAGACTTTTTTAACACTGAAGCTTTCTTT. This gives the protein CASSQDFFNTEAFF. This chain links TRBV4-2 with TRBJ1-1; D not resolved. The V gene lost 0 bases and the J gene lost 2 bases, with 7 bases spanning the gap. The CDR3 length is 14 residues. From germline, CDR1 is LGHNA and CDR2 YNFKEQ.

V is TRBV11-2 and J is TRBJ2-1; perhaps TRBD1 as D (5 bases). The germline V gene has CDR1 SGHAT and CDR2 FQNNGV. The CDR3 runs 12 residues. With 5 bases removed from V and 7 bases from J, the gap between germline ends came to 9 bases. The CDR3 DNA reads as TGTGCCAGCAGCCCGTGGACAAATGAGCAGTTCTTC. Translating it yields CASSPWTNEQFF.

This clone was seen more than once but under ten times. CDR3 DNA sequence: TGTGCCAGCGTCTCCCTAGCGACGGGTGGCTACGAGCAGTACTTC. This codes for CASVSLATGGYEQYF. The V gene is TRBV28, the J gene TRBJ2-7; D may be TRBD2 (6 bases). Germline V gene lookup returns CDR1 MDHEN and CDR2 SYDVKM. V lost 8 bases and J lost 3, with 20 bases in between. The CDR3 loop spans 15 amino acids.

The chain combines TRBV19 with TRBJ1-2, with no clear D. Germline loops: CDR1 LNHDA, CDR2 SQIVND (reference sequence). With 1 base removed from V and 10 bases from J, the gap between germline ends came to 16 bases. The CDR3 consists of 14 residues. Here the CDR3 reads CASSIGKAGGSYTF. CDR3 nucleotide sequence: TGTGCCAGTAGTATAGGTAAAGCGGGAGGGTCCTACACCTTC.

The chain links TRBV5-4 to TRBJ2-1, with TRBD1 matching over 9 bases. There are 15 residues in the CDR3. The V segment lost 5 bases and the J segment 4 bases; nucleotides outside the gene matches: 7. CDR1 SGHNT and CDR2 YYREEE come from the germline V gene (reference sequence). The CDR3 nucleotides are TGTGCCAGCAGTACCGGGGACAGGGAATACAATGAGCAGTTCTTC. Its translation: CASSTGDREYNEQFF. Based on the CDR3 plus reference TRBV5-4 and TRBJ2-1, the full variable domain is ETGVTQSPTHLIKTRGQQVTLRCSSQSGHNTVSWYQQALGQGPQFIFQYYREEENGRGNFPPRFSGLQFPNYSSELNVNALELDDSALYLCASSTGDREYNEQFFGPGTRLTVL.

CDR3 in amino acids: CASSLELGGWDTQYF. The CDR3 nucleotides are TGTGCCAGCAGCTTAGAACTTGGAGGATGGGATACGCAGTATTTT. The rearrangement uses TRBV7-9 and TRBJ2-3; possibly TRBD2 for D (5 bases). With 1 base removed from V and 6 bases from J, the gap between germline ends came to 14 bases. The V gene's germline CDR1 is SEHNR and CDR2 FQNEAQ (reference sequence). The CDR3 covers 15 residues.

V is TRBV7-9 and J is TRBJ2-1; no clear D. This CDR3 has 13 residues. The germline V gene encodes CDR1 SEHNR and CDR2 FQNEAQ (reference sequence). Trimming took off 5 bases at V and 6 bases at J, with 11 bases between the two ends. CDR3 in DNA: TGTGCCAGCAGCCCCTCCGCTAGCAATGAGCAGTTCTTC. Translated: CASSPSASNEQFF.

CDR3 DNA sequence: TGTGCCAGCTCACAATACAGGGTCAACTATGGCTACACCTTC. Translating it yields CASSQYRVNYGYTF. The rearrangement joins TRBV18 to TRBJ1-2; tentative D call: TRBD1 (6 bases). The V and J ends lost 4 bases and 2 bases respectively, with 11 bases between them. The CDR3 spans 14 residues. The germline V gene encodes CDR1 KGHSH and CDR2 LQKENI.

The chain is built from TRBV18 and TRBJ2-1; 7 nucleotides line up with TRBD1. The CDR3 has 17 amino acids. The germline V gene encodes CDR1 KGHSH and CDR2 LQKENI. J was trimmed by 2 bases and V by 5 bases; bases with no gene match: 12. CDR3 in amino acids: CASSSLQGTMAYNEQFF. The DNA of the CDR3 is TGTGCCAGCTCATCGCTACAGGGGACCATGGCCTACAATGAGCAGTTCTTC. The full variable domain, completed using reference TRBV18 and TRBJ2-1, is NAGVMQNPRHLVRRRGQEARLRCSPMKGHSHVYWYRQLPEEGLKFMVYLQKENIIDESGMPKERFSAEFPKEGPSILRIQQVVRGDSAAYFCASSSLQGTMAYNEQFFGPGTRLTVL.

This clone was observed a single time. The chain has TRBV15 and TRBJ1-2; D is uncertain. Trimming shortened V by 5 bases and J by 8 bases, and 15 bases separated the two germline ends. Germline V gene data show CDR1 as LNHNV and CDR2 as YYDKDF (reference sequence). There are 13 residues in the CDR3. This CDR3 reads CATSLRYREGYTF. Here the CDR3 DNA reads TGTGCCACCAGCCTAAGATATAGGGAGGGCTACACCTTC.

V usage is TRBV6-5 and J usage is TRBJ2-1; the D gene is possibly TRBD1 (6 bases). There are 15 residues in the CDR3. Germline V CDR1 and CDR2: MNHEY, SVGAGI. With 6 bases removed from V and 3 bases from J, the gap between germline ends came to 15 bases. CDR3 nucleotides: TGTGCCAGCAGCCGGGACATCCCCCTCTACAATGAGCAGTTCTTC. This translates into CASSRDIPLYNEQFF.

This CDR3 is CAISDIPGTSGSSYEQYF. The CDR3 nucleotides read TGTGCCATCAGTGATATCCCCGGGACTAGCGGGAGCTCCTACGAGCAGTACTTC. This chain connects TRBV10-3 to TRBJ2-7; 14 bases align to TRBD2. This CDR3 is 18 amino acids long. Germline CDR1 and CDR2: ENHRY and SYGVKD. J lost 0 bases, V lost 3 bases, and 7 bases had no gene match.

The chain employs TRBV5-1 and TRBJ1-1, with TRBD1 matching over 7 bases. CDR1 and CDR2 (germline): SGHRS, YFSETQ. V was pared by 4 bases and J by 3 bases, with 6 bases of the junction left unmatched. The CDR3 consists of 14 residues. In nucleotides, the CDR3 is TGCGCCAGCAGCCAACAGGGGTACGACACTGAAGCTTTCTTT. Protein: CASSQQGYDTEAFF. The full variable domain, its missing parts supplied by reference TRBV5-1 and TRBJ1-1, is KAGVTQTPRYLIKTRGQQVTLSCSPISGHRSVSWYQQTPGQGLQFLFEYFSETQRNKGNFPGRFSGRQFSNSRSEMNVSTLELGDSALYLCASSQQGYDTEAFFGQGTRLTVV.

This rearrangement joins TRBV7-2 to TRBJ2-3, with TRBD2 matching 8 bases. The V gene end was trimmed by 4 bases and the J gene end by 5 bases; junction bases not matched to a gene: 11. Germline V lookup: CDR1 SGHTA, CDR2 FQGNSA. The CDR3 sequence is 16 residues long. CDR3 region: CASSSRGLGSGDTQYF. The CDR3 nucleotides read TGTGCCAGCAGCTCGCGGGGACTAGGGTCCGGAGATACGCAGTATTTT. The variable domain in full, completed from reference TRBV7-2 and TRBJ2-3, reads GAGVSQSPSNKVTEKGKDVELRCDPISGHTALYWYRQSLGQGLEFLIYFQGNSAPDKSGLPSDRFSAERTGGSVSTLTIQRTQQEDSAVYLCASSSRGLGSGDTQYFGPGTRLTVL.

This sequence joins TRBV6-5 and TRBJ1-1, with D tentatively TRBD1 (5 bases). Trimming shortened V by 6 bases and J by 1 base, and 12 bases separated the two germline ends. Germline assignment: CDR1 MNHEY and CDR2 SVGAGI. The CDR3 totals 14 residues. The CDR3 DNA follows: TGTGCCAGCAGGTCCGGGGGGGGGAACACTGAAGCTTTCTTT. Protein sequence: CASRSGGGNTEAFF.

J is TRBJ2-1 and V is TRBV12-3 or TRBV12-4, with no clear D. The CDR3 is 12 residues long. Trimming removed 3 bases from V and 15 bases from J, with 15 bases in between. DNA for the CDR3: TGTGCCAGCAGTTTTAGCCGGGTCCGACCGTTCTTC. Amino acids: CASSFSRVRPFF.

The V call is TRBV15, the J call TRBJ2-2; 14 bases fit TRBD2. The CDR3 consists of 19 residues. With 1 base clipped from V and 6 bases from J, the junction kept 10 bases outside the gene matches. The germline gives CDR1 LNHNV, CDR2 YYDKDF (reference sequence). Here the CDR3 DNA reads TGTGCCACCAGCAGAGGTCTGGGACTAGCGGGAGATGGTTCCGGGGAGCTGTTTTTT. Translation gives CATSRGLGLAGDGSGELFF.

The rearrangement joins TRBV9 to TRBJ1-2; possible D gene TRBD1, 5 bases. Germline V gene sequence: CDR1 SGDLS, CDR2 YYNGEE. Trimming shortened V by 0 bases and J by 2 bases, and 11 bases separated the two germline ends. The CDR3 is 15 amino acids. CDR3 protein: CASSVGAGLNYGYTF. Written as DNA, the CDR3 is TGTGCCAGCAGCGTAGGGGCAGGGTTGAACTATGGCTACACCTTC.

V usage is TRBV5-1 and J usage is TRBJ2-2; no definite D call. V was shortened by 4 bases and J by 0 bases, with 10 bases between the two germline ends. CDR3 size: 15 residues. The germline V gene encodes CDR1 SGHRS and CDR2 YFSETQ. In DNA form, the CDR3 reads TGCGCCAGCAGCCCCTCGGTTGCGAACACCGGGGAGCTGTTTTTT. Translation gives CASSPSVANTGELFF.

V is TRBV15 and J is TRBJ2-1; no definite D call. With 1 base removed from V and 6 bases from J, the gap between germline ends came to 10 bases. This CDR3 region has 14 residues. Germline V gives CDR1 LNHNV, CDR2 YYDKDF (reference sequence). Here the CDR3 reads CATSRGWLGNEQFF. Here the CDR3 DNA reads TGTGCCACCAGCAGAGGGTGGCTTGGCAATGAGCAGTTCTTC.

This rearrangement joins TRBV20-1 to TRBJ1-2; perhaps TRBD1 as D (6 bases). Germline CDR1 is DFQATT and CDR2 is SNEGSKA (reference sequence). V was clipped by 3 bases and J by 1 base, with 15 bases between them. This CDR3 spans 15 amino acids. The DNA of the CDR3 is TGCAGTGCTAGTCCGACAGGTGGAGGTAACTATGGCTACACCTTC. Its translation is CSASPTGGGNYGYTF.

The genes are TRBV6-2 or TRBV6-3 and TRBJ2-7; perhaps TRBD2 as D (5 bases). This CDR3 has 13 amino acids. Germline assignment: CDR1 MNHEY and CDR2 SVGEGT. Trimming left V 6 bases short and J 6 bases short, with 15 bases between. The CDR3 coding sequence is TGTGCCAGCAGCCTAACTAGATTCGGCGAGCAGTACGTC. Amino acids: CASSLTRFGEQYV.

This chain uses TRBV28 with TRBJ2-5; a weak D match, TRBD1 (5 bases). The CDR3 runs to 14 residues. The germline CDR1 and CDR2 sequences are MDHEN and SYDVKM. V was pared by 3 bases and J by 5 bases, with 13 bases between. Here the CDR3 DNA reads TGTGCCAGCAGTTTGCAAGGGGTCTCGGAGACCCAGTACTTC. Amino acid sequence: CASSLQGVSETQYF.

The chain combines TRBV4-2 with TRBJ2-1; 8 nucleotides line up with TRBD2. The CDR3 contains 17 residues. The trim removed 4 bases at V and 5 bases at J, leaving 13 bases unmatched. CDR1 and CDR2 (germline): LGHNA, YNFKEQ. CDR3 amino acids: CASSPGVAGQRDNEQFF. The CDR3 DNA is TGTGCCAGCAGCCCAGGCGTAGCGGGGCAACGGGACAATGAGCAGTTCTTC.

The V and J genes are TRBV28 and TRBJ2-7; 9 bases align to TRBD1. The germline V gene has CDR1 MDHEN and CDR2 SYDVKM. The J segment lost 3 bases and the V segment lost 7 bases, leaving 13 bases of the junction unmatched. The CDR3 spans 16 residues. The CDR3 sequence: CASTYPSGGQGYEQYF. The CDR3 nucleotides are TGTGCCAGCACCTACCCTAGTGGGGGACAGGGCTACGAGCAGTACTTC.

The genes are TRBV28 and TRBJ1-2; D perhaps matches TRBD1 (5 bases). CDR1 is MDHEN, CDR2 SYDVKM, per germline. V dropped 7 bases and J dropped 3 bases, with 15 bases sitting between them. This CDR3 is built from 14 residues. The CDR3 DNA is TGTGCCAGCACCCCATGGGGCGGACACTATGGCTACACCTTC. It is translated as CASTPWGGHYGYTF.

As DNA, the CDR3 is TGTGCCAGCAGCTCCGTCAGGGGCGAGCAGTACGTC. It yields the protein CASSSVRGEQYV. The chain couples TRBV11-2 to TRBJ2-7, with TRBD1 as a possible D gene (6 bases). The germline V and J ends were trimmed by 4 bases and 6 bases, with 10 bases remaining between them. Germline-derived CDR1 and CDR2 are SGHAT and FQNNGV. The CDR3 has 12 amino acids.